The 30 T cell receptor beta chains reported below all come from one sample, sequenced in a study of shared clonotypes between healthy human individuals. TCRdb's table, derived via immunoSEQ multiplex PCR, lists solely in-frame clones and lacks some. The profile shows about 2.5 million clones, just under 95% of them singletons. Input material: naive CD4+ T cells from PBMCs. The subset here: CD45RA+ positively selected. The receptors shown here come from a man aged 18 to 35 in good health. Some clones in this sample may be carry-over from other donors' samples.

This clone has a single count. The rearrangement links TRBV11-2 to TRBJ2-5; D may be TRBD1 (5 bases). The CDR3 totals 14 residues. Trimming pared 1 base from V and 4 bases from J, leaving 10 bases between. Germline V lookup: CDR1 SGHAT, CDR2 FQNNGV. The CDR3 protein is CASSLGVQGETQYF. In DNA form, the CDR3 reads TGTGCCAGCAGCTTAGGGGTCCAGGGAGAGACCCAGTACTTC.

This clone was counted a single time. The chain is built from TRBV7-2 and TRBJ2-7; TRBD2 agrees at 8 bases. Germline CDR1 is SGHTA and CDR2 is FQGNSA. This CDR3 is built from 14 residues. V lost 5 bases, J lost 2 bases, and 5 bases stayed unmatched. For the CDR3, the DNA is TGTGCCAGCAGCGCAACTAGCGGCCCCTACGAGCAGTACTTC. Amino acid sequence: CASSATSGPYEQYF.

This clone was seen a handful of times. The rearrangement joins TRBV9 to TRBJ1-1; unclear D gene. Germline V gene sequence: CDR1 SGDLS, CDR2 YYNGEE. The CDR3 contains 13 residues. V was cut by 0 bases and J by 6 bases, with 9 bases left in between. DNA for the CDR3: TGTGCCAGCAGCGTAGGAATACATGCTGAAGCTTTCTTT. Its translation is CASSVGIHAEAFF.

The rearrangement joins TRBV5-1 to TRBJ2-7; 12 bases fit TRBD1. Unmatched junction bases numbered 16, after V lost 3 bases and J lost 0 bases. The germline V gene encodes CDR1 SGHRS and CDR2 YFSETQ. CDR3 length equals 20 residues. CDR3 coding DNA: TGCGCCAGCAGCTACCTTCCCGGGACAGGGGGCTTGAAGAGCTCCTACGAGCAGTACTTC. Its protein product is CASSYLPGTGGLKSSYEQYF.

This chain links TRBV6-6 with TRBJ1-3, with unresolved D. V lost 5 bases and J lost 4, with 3 bases in between. Germline V gene lookup returns CDR1 MNHNY and CDR2 SVGAGI (reference sequence). This CDR3 comprises 11 residues. CDR3 amino acids: CASSLGNTIYF. In DNA form, the CDR3 reads TGTGCCAGCAGTCTCGGAAACACCATATATTTT.

This chain joins TRBV7-9 and TRBJ2-1; no reliable D call. This CDR3 has 14 amino acids. V was cut by 2 bases and J by 2 bases, with 7 bases left in between. The germline V gene has CDR1 SEHNR and CDR2 FQNEAQ (reference sequence). The CDR3 DNA reads as TGTGCCAGCAGCTTAACAAAGACCTACAATGAGCAGTTCTTC. It is translated as CASSLTKTYNEQFF. Together with reference TRBV7-9 and TRBJ2-1, the CDR3 gives the full variable domain: DTGVSQNPRHKITKRGQNVTFRCDPISEHNRLYWYRQTLGQGPEFLTYFQNEAQLEKSRLLSDRFSAERPKGSFSTLEIQRTEQGDSAMYLCASSLTKTYNEQFFGPGTRLTVL.

V and J are TRBV28 and TRBJ2-7; perhaps TRBD1 as D (6 bases). The V and J ends lost 3 bases and 1 base respectively, with 10 bases between them. The CDR3 runs to 14 residues. Per the germline V gene, CDR1 is MDHEN and CDR2 is SYDVKM. The CDR3 loop is CASSFGTFSYEQYF. In nucleotides, the CDR3 is TGTGCCAGCAGTTTCGGGACATTTTCCTACGAGCAGTACTTC.

The chain uses TRBV28 and TRBJ2-7; 9 positions match TRBD1. This CDR3 region has 16 residues. Trimming took 5 bases from V and 5 from J; bases not matched to a gene: 13. Germline CDR1 MDHEN, CDR2 SYDVKM. CDR3 sequence: CASSPSGTGSRDEQYF. The CDR3 bases are TGTGCCAGCAGTCCCTCCGGGACAGGGAGTAGGGACGAGCAGTACTTC. Filled out from reference TRBV28 and TRBJ2-7, the complete variable domain reads DVKVTQSSRYLVKRTGEKVFLECVQDMDHENMFWYRQDPGLGLRLIYFSYDVKMKEKGDIPEGYSVSREKKERFSLILESASTNQTSMYLCASSPSGTGSRDEQYFGPGTRLTVT.

The chain employs TRBV6-5 and TRBJ1-3, with D uncertain. CDR1 is MNHEY and CDR2 is SVGAGI in the germline V gene. The CDR3 is made up of 16 amino acids. Trimming took off 2 bases at V and 7 bases at J, with 18 bases between the two ends. CDR3 amino acids: CASSYRRAGSGNTIYF. The DNA of the CDR3 is TGTGCCAGCAGTTACCGACGTGCGGGAAGTGGGAACACCATATATTTT.

CDR3 region: CASSPRRGLEAFF. CDR3 DNA: TGTGCCAGCTCACCACGAAGGGGGCTTGAAGCTTTCTTT. The chain recombines TRBV18 with TRBJ1-1; TRBD1 matches 7 bases. CDR3 size: 13 residues. V lost 1 base, J lost 7 bases, and 3 bases stayed unmatched. Germline lookup yields CDR1 KGHSH and CDR2 LQKENI.

As concerns this clone: The same CDR3 also results from other DNA sequences found in this sample. This sequence joins TRBV29-1 and TRBJ2-3; 11 bases line up with TRBD2. The CDR3 is made up of 14 amino acids. The junction had 3 bases not matched to a gene; V was cut back by 7 bases and J by 0 bases. Germline V gene data show CDR1 as SQVTM and CDR2 as ANQGSEA. The CDR3 bases are TGCAGCGCTGGGACTAGCGGAAGCACAGATACGCAGTATTTT. It specifies CSAGTSGSTDTQYF.

The chain employs TRBV6-5 and TRBJ2-1, with D perhaps TRBD1 (6 bases). Germline CDR1 MNHEY, CDR2 SVGAGI. Trimming cost V 6 bases and J 8 bases, with 14 bases left between them. This CDR3 comprises 13 residues. The CDR3 region is CASRNRVLHEQFF. In DNA form, the CDR3 reads TGTGCCAGCAGAAACAGGGTTTTACATGAGCAGTTCTTC.

The rearrangement links TRBV6-5 to TRBJ1-6, with TRBD1 as a possible D gene (6 bases). The CDR3 has 13 residues. The V gene lost 5 bases and the J gene lost 10 bases, with 12 bases spanning the gap. Looked up from germline, CDR1 is MNHEY and CDR2 is SVGAGI. The CDR3, as DNA: TGTGCCAGCAGTCCGGGGGCTGGATCACCCCTCCACTTT. Translation: CASSPGAGSPLHF.

This chain connects TRBV19 to TRBJ2-1; TRBD2 aligns across 7 bases. With 10 bases clipped from V and 3 bases from J, the junction kept 15 bases outside the gene matches. In germline, CDR1 is LNHDA, CDR2 SQIVND (reference sequence). The CDR3 is made up of 16 amino acids. The CDR3 region is CATTLTWRELYNEQFF. In nucleotides, the CDR3 is TGTGCCACCACTTTGACCTGGCGGGAGCTCTACAATGAGCAGTTCTTC.

The chain links TRBV5-1 to TRBJ2-7; 10 bases line up with TRBD2. Trimming removed 6 bases from V and 6 bases from J; junction bases left unmatched: 9. Per the germline V gene, CDR1 is SGHRS and CDR2 is YFSETQ. CDR3 size: 14 residues. For the CDR3, the DNA is TGCGCCAGCACTGGGGTAGCGGGAGGCGGCGAGCAGTACTTC. Translation gives CASTGVAGGGEQYF.

V gene TRBV5-1 combines with J gene TRBJ2-2; 10 nucleotides align to TRBD1. The germline CDR1 and CDR2 sequences are SGHRS and YFSETQ. This CDR3 is built from 18 residues. V gave up 2 bases and J gave up 4 bases; unmatched junction bases: 11. The CDR3 region has the DNA TGCGCCAGCAGCTTACGAGCCGGGACAGGGGTGGTCACCGGGGAGCTGTTTTTT. It encodes CASSLRAGTGVVTGELFF.

This clone was detected only once. The chain joins TRBV7-2 to TRBJ2-2; D is unresolved. The CDR3 is 15 amino acids. Germline-derived CDR1 and CDR2 are SGHTA and FQGNSA. Trimming cost V 3 bases and J 0 bases, with 8 bases left between them. Here the CDR3 DNA reads TGTGCCAGCAGCTTTAGACGGTCGAACACCGGGGAGCTGTTTTTT. Its protein is CASSFRRSNTGELFF.

The chain employs TRBV6-1 and TRBJ1-5; D is perhaps TRBD1 (6 bases). Germline lookup yields CDR1 MNHNS and CDR2 SASEGT. The CDR3 extends over 14 amino acids. The V and J ends lost 6 bases and 4 bases respectively, with 13 bases between them. Written as DNA, the CDR3 is TGTGCCAGCAGCCCGACAGGAACGAATCAGCCCCAGCATTTT. Amino acid sequence: CASSPTGTNQPQHF.

The rearrangement links TRBV5-1 to TRBJ1-1; D is unclear. Looked up from germline, CDR1 is SGHRS and CDR2 is YFSETQ. This CDR3 has 15 amino acids. Trimming took 0 bases from V and 3 from J, leaving 12 bases between them. The CDR3: CASSLAWLADTEAFF. CDR3 nucleotides: TGCGCCAGCAGCTTGGCTTGGTTGGCGGACACTGAAGCTTTCTTT.

In DNA form, the CDR3 reads TGCGCCAGCAGCTTCATAATAGCGGGAGGCTTTAACGAGCAGTACTTC. This translates into CASSFIIAGGFNEQYF. The chain couples TRBV5-1 to TRBJ2-7, with 10 nucleotides matching TRBD2. V lost 2 bases to trimming and J lost 5 bases; unmatched junction nucleotides: 10. The CDR3 extends over 16 amino acids. The germline V gene encodes CDR1 SGHRS and CDR2 YFSETQ.

This clone came up once. The J gene is TRBJ1-5, the V gene TRBV6-5; 9 nucleotides align to TRBD1. CDR1 and CDR2 from the germline V gene are MNHEY and SVGAGI. V lost 11 bases and J lost 6; bases outside the gene matches: 11. The CDR3 extends over 14 amino acids. DNA for the CDR3: TGTGCCGCAAAGCCGGGACAGGGACTTCAGCCCCAGCATTTT. Translation: CAAKPGQGLQPQHF.

The chain recombines TRBV2 with TRBJ2-2; D is perhaps TRBD2 (6 bases). The CDR3 consists of 16 residues. CDR1 is SNHLY and CDR2 is FYNNEI in the germline V gene. V shed 7 bases and J shed 0 bases, with 15 bases lying between them. Here the CDR3 reads CASTWGLSPNTGELFF. DNA for the CDR3: TGTGCCAGCACTTGGGGACTTTCTCCGAACACCGGGGAGCTGTTTTTT.

The chain carries TRBV5-1 and TRBJ1-1, with D unresolved. CDR1 is SGHRS, CDR2 YFSETQ, per germline. Trimming stripped 4 bases from V and 5 bases from J, with 12 bases between. This CDR3 is 13 amino acids long. Here the CDR3 reads CASSDGRGTEAFF. As DNA, the CDR3 is TGCGCCAGCAGCGACGGACGGGGTACTGAAGCTTTCTTT.

This chain uses TRBV20-1 with TRBJ1-2; no reliable D call. CDR3 length: 11 amino acids. The germline V and J ends were trimmed by 4 bases and 5 bases, with 8 bases remaining between them. Germline V gene data show CDR1 as DFQATT and CDR2 as SNEGSKA (reference sequence). CDR3 DNA sequence: TGCAGTGCTAACTCCGGTTATGGCTACACCTTC. Translation: CSANSGYGYTF.

This clone was detected a few times. CDR3 amino acids: CASSLGPQRSYTF. The CDR3 DNA is TGTGCCAGCAGCTTGGGACCGCAACGGAGCTACACCTTC. The genes are TRBV7-9 and TRBJ1-2, with D possibly being TRBD1 (5 bases). The CDR3 extends over 13 amino acids. Germline V gives CDR1 SEHNR, CDR2 FQNEAQ (reference sequence). Trimming stripped 3 bases from V and 9 bases from J, with 14 bases between.

This chain connects TRBV5-1 to TRBJ1-1, with 8 bases matching TRBD1. Germline trimming cut 4 bases from V and 2 bases from J; bases unmatched to any gene: 7. Germline V gene lookup returns CDR1 SGHRS and CDR2 YFSETQ. CDR3 size: 15 residues. CDR3 loop: CASSPKQGVNTEAFF. The CDR3 region has the DNA TGCGCCAGCAGCCCCAAACAGGGGGTAAACACTGAAGCTTTCTTT.

The chain joins TRBV18 to TRBJ1-1, with unresolved D. CDR1 is KGHSH and CDR2 is LQKENI in the germline V gene. Trimming took off 5 bases at V and 2 bases at J, with 15 bases between the two ends. The CDR3 extends over 15 amino acids. CDR3: CASSFLSVPNTEAFF. CDR3 nucleotides: TGTGCCAGCTCATTCCTCTCGGTGCCCAACACTGAAGCTTTCTTT.

This sequence joins TRBV5-6 and TRBJ1-1; D unresolved. Trimming removed 1 base from V and 1 base from J, with 11 bases in between. Germline lookup yields CDR1 SGHDT and CDR2 YYEEEE. The CDR3 sequence is 15 residues long. CDR3 in amino acids: CASSLPGRPNTEAFF. The CDR3 bases are TGTGCCAGCAGCTTGCCCGGGCGGCCGAACACTGAAGCTTTCTTT.

Details on this clone: The same CDR3 also results from other DNA sequences found in this sample. The gene calls are TRBV5-1 and TRBJ2-2, with 7 positions matching TRBD2. Germline-derived CDR1 and CDR2 are SGHRS and YFSETQ. V lost 0 bases, J lost 3 bases, and 2 bases stayed unmatched. The CDR3 length is 15 residues. CDR3 nucleotides: TGCGCCAGCAGCTTGGCCCGGGGGGACACCGGGGAGCTGTTTTTT. This codes for CASSLARGDTGELFF.

The V and J genes are TRBV7-6 and TRBJ1-1; a possible D gene is TRBD1 (5 bases). V dropped 5 bases and J dropped 4 bases, with 14 bases sitting between them. CDR1 is SGHVS and CDR2 is FNYEAQ in the germline V gene. This CDR3 has 14 residues. In nucleotides, the CDR3 is TGTGCCAGCAGCGCCCTAGGCAGGGTCACTGAAGCTTTCTTT. This codes for CASSALGRVTEAFF. Full variable domain (outside the CDR3, taken from reference TRBV7-6 and TRBJ1-1): GAGVSQSPRYKVTKRGQDVALRCDPISGHVSLYWYRQALGQGPEFLTYFNYEAQQDKSGLPNDRFSAERPEGSISTLTIQRTEQRDSAMYRCASSALGRVTEAFFGQGTRLTVV.